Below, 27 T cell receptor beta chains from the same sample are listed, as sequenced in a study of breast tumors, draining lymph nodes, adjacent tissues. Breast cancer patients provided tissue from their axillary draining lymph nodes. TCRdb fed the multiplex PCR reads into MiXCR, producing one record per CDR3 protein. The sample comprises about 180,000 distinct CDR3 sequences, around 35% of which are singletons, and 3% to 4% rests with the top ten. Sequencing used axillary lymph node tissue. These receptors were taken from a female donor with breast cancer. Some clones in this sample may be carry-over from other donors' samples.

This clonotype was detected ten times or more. The CDR3 DNA sequence: TGTGCCTGGAGTGTTGACAGTGGCCCCACAGATACGCAGTATTTT. Its protein is CAWSVDSGPTDTQYF. The chain carries TRBV30 and TRBJ2-3, with D tentatively TRBD1 (5 bases). This CDR3 is 15 amino acids long. Germline V gene lookup returns CDR1 GTSNPN and CDR2 SVGIG (reference sequence). The V gene lost 0 bases and the J gene lost 2 bases, with 12 bases spanning the gap.

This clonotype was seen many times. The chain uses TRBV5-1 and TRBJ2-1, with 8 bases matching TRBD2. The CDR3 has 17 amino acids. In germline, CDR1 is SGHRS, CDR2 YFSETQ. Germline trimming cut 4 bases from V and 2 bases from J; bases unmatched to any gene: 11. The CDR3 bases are TGCGCCAGCAGCGGAGGGCGTACTAGCGGACCCTACAATGAGCAGTTCTTC. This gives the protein CASSGGRTSGPYNEQFF.

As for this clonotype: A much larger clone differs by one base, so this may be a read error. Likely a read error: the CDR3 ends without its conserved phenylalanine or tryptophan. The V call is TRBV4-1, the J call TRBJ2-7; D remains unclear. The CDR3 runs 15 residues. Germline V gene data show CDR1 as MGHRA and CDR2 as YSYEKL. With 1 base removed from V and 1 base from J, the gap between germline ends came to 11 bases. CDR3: CASSQVVRRSYEQYS. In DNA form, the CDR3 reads TGCGCCAGCAGCCAAGTTGTCAGGCGTTCCTACGAGCAGTACTCC.

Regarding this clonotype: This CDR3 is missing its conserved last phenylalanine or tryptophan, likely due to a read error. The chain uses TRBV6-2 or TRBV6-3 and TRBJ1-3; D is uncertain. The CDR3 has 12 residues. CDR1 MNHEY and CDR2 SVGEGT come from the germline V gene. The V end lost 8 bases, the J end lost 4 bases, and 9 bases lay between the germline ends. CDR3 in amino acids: CASSLRGNTIYS. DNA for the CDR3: TGTGCCAGCTCCCTAAGAGGAAACACCATATATTCT.

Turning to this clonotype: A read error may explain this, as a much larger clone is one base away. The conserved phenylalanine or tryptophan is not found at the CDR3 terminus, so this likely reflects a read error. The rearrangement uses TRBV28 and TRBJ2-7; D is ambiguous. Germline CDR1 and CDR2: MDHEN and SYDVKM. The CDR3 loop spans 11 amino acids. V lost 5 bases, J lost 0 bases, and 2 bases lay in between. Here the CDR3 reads CASSASYEQYL. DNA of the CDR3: TGTGCCAGCAGTGCCTCCTACGAGCAGTACCTC.

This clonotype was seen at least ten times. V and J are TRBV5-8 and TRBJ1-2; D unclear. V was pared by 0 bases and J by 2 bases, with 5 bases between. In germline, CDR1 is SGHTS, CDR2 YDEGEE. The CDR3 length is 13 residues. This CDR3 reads CASSLGGNYGYTF. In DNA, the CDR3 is TGTGCCAGCAGCTTGGGGGGAAACTATGGCTACACCTTC.

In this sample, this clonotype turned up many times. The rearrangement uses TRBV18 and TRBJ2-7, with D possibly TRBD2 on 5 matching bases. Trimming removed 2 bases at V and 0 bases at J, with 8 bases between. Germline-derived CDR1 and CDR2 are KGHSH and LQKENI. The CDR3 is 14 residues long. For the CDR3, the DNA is TGTGCCAGCTCACCAGCGGGCAGCTCCTACGAGCAGTACTTC. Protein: CASSPAGSSYEQYF.

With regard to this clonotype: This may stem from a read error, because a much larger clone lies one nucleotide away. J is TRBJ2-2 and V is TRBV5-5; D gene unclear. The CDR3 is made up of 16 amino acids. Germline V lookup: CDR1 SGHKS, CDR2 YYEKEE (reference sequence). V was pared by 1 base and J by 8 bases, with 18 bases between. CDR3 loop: CASSLPGPASGGELFF. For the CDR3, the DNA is TGTGCCAGCAGCTTGCCCGGACCAGCGAGTGGGGGGGAGCTGTTTTTT.

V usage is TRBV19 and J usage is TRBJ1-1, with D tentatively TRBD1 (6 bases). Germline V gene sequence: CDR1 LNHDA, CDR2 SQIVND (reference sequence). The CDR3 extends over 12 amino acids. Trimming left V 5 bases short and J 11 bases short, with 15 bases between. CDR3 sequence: CASSQGTSRAFF. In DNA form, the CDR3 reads TGTGCCAGTAGTCAGGGGACATCCCGGGCTTTCTTT.

CDR3 DNA sequence: TGTGCCACCAGCACCTGGGAAACGTCGAATTCACCCCTCCACTTT. The encoded protein is CATSTWETSNSPLHF. This chain joins TRBV15 and TRBJ1-6; no reliable D call. Germline CDR1 and CDR2: LNHNV and YYDKDF (reference sequence). The CDR3 runs to 15 residues. The V end lost 4 bases, the J end lost 7 bases, and 14 bases lay between the germline ends.

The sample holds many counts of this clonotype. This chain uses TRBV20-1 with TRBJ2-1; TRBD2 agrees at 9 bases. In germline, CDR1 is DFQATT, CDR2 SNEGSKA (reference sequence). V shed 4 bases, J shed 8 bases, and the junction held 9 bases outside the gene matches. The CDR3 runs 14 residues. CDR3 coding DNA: TGCAGTGCTACCACCGCGGGGGGGCCCTATGAGCAGTTCTTC. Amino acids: CSATTAGGPYEQFF.

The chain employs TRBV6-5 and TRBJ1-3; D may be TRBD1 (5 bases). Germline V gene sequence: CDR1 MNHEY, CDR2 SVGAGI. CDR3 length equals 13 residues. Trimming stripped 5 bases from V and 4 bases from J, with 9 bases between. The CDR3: CASSGARGNTIYF. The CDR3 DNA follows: TGTGCCAGCAGTGGGGCAAGGGGAAACACCATATATTTT.

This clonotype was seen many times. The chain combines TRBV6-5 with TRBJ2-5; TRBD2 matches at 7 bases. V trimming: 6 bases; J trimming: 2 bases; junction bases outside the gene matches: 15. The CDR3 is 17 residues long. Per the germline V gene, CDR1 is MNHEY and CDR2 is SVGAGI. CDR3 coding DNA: TGTGCCAGCAGCGCCACCGTGTTAGCGGGCCTACAAGAGACCCAGTACTTC. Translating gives CASSATVLAGLQETQYF.

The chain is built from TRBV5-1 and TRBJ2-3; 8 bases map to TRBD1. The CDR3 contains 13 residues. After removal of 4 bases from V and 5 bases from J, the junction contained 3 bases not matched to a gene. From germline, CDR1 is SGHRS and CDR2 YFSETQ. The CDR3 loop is CASSEGTGDTQYF. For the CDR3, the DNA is TGCGCCAGCAGCGAGGGGACAGGAGATACGCAGTATTTT. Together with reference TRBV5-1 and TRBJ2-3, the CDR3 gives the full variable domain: KAGVTQTPRYLIKTRGQQVTLSCSPISGHRSVSWYQQTPGQGLQFLFEYFSETQRNKGNFPGRFSGRQFSNSRSEMNVSTLELGDSALYLCASSEGTGDTQYFGPGTRLTVL.

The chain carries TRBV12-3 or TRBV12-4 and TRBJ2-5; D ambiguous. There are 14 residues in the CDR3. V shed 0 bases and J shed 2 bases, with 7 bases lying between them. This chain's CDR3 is CASSLAREQETQYF. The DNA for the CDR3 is TGTGCCAGCAGTTTAGCGCGAGAGCAAGAGACCCAGTACTTC.

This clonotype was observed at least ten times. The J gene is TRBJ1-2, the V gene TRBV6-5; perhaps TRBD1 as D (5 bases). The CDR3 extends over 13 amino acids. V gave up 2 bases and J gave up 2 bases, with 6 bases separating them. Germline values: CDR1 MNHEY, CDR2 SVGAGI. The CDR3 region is CASSYEGNYGYTF. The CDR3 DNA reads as TGTGCCAGCAGTTACGAGGGGAACTATGGCTACACCTTC.

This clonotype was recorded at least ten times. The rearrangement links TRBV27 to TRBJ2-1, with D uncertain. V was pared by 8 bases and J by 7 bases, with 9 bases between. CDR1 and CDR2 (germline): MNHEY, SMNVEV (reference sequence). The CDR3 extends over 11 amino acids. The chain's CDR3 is CASGFPNEQFF. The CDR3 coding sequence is TGTGCCAGCGGGTTCCCGAATGAGCAGTTCTTC.

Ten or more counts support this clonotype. CDR3 amino acids: CASSPTGLSYNEQFF. The CDR3, as DNA: TGTGCCAGCAGCCCGACAGGGCTATCCTACAATGAGCAGTTCTTC. The chain uses TRBV6-5 and TRBJ2-1; 7 bases line up with TRBD1. This CDR3 is built from 15 residues. After removal of 6 bases from V and 1 base from J, the junction contained 6 bases not matched to a gene. Germline V CDR1 and CDR2: MNHEY, SVGAGI.

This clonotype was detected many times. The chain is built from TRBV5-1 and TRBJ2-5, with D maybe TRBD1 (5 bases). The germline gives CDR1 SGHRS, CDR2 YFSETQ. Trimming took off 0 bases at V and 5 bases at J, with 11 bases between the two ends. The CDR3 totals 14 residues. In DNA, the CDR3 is TGCGCCAGCAGCTTGGGGCAGGGTCTTGAGACCCAGTACTTC. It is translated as CASSLGQGLETQYF.

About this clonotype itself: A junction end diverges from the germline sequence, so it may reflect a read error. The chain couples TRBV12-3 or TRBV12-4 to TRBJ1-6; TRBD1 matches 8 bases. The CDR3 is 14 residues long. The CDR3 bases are TGTGCCAGCGGTTTCCAGGGGGCGAATTCACTCCTCCACTTT. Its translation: CASGFQGANSLLHF.

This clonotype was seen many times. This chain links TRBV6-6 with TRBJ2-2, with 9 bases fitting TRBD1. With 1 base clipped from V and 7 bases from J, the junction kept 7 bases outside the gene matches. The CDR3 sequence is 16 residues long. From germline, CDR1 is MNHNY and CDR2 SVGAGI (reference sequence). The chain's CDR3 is CASSYLGQGVNGELFF. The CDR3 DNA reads TGTGCCAGCAGTTACTTGGGACAGGGTGTAAACGGGGAGCTGTTTTTT.

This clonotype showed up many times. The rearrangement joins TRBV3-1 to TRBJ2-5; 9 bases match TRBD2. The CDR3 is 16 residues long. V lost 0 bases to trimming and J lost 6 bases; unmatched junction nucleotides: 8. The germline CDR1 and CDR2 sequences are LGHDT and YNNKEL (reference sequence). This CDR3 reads CASSQEWRGGSKTQYF. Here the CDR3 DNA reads TGTGCCAGCAGCCAAGAGTGGCGGGGGGGCTCAAAGACCCAGTACTTC.

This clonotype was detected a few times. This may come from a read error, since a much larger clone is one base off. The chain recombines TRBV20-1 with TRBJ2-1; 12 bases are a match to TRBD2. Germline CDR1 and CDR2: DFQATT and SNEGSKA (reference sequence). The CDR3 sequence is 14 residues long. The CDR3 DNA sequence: TGCAGTGCTGGACTAGCGGGGATTTACACTGAGCAGTTCTTC. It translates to CSAGLAGIYTEQFF.

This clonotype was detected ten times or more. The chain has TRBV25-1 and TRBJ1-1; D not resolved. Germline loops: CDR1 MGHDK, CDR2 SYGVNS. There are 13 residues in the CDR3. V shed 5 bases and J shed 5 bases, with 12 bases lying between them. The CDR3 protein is CASSITGKTEAFF. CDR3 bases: TGTGCCAGCAGTATCACGGGGAAGACTGAAGCTTTCTTT.

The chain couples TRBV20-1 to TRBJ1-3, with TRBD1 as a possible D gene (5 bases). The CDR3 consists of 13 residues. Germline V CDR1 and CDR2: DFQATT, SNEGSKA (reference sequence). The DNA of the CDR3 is TGCGCTTGGGGCCTTAGCTCTGGAAACACCATATATTTT. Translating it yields CAWGLSSGNTIYF.

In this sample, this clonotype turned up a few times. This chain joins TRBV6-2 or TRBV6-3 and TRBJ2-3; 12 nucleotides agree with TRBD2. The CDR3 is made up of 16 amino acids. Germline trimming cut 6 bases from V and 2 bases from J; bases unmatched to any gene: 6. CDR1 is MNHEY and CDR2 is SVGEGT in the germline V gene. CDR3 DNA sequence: TGTGCCAGCAGCAATCTAGCGGGAGGGCCCACAGATACGCAGTATTTT. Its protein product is CASSNLAGGPTDTQYF.

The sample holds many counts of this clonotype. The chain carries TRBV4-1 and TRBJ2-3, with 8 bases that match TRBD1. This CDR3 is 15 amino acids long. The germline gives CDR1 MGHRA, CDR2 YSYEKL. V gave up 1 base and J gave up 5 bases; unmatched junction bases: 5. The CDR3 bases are TGCGCCAGCAGCCAAGGACAGGGGTTGGTAGATACGCAGTATTTT. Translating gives CASSQGQGLVDTQYF.